This TCR beta chain was sequenced in a study of cytomegalovirus exposure and HLA in healthy donors. Overall study results and limits: Cytomegalovirus-associated status was assigned to roughly 160 TCR beta chains. It was reported that the classifier diagnosed cytomegalovirus status with high specificity and sensitivity in both the original and validation cohorts.

Points on this clone: Its antigen is undetermined.

V lost 8 bases to trimming and J lost 9 bases, with 17 bases between them. Germline lookup yields CDR1 SNHLY and CDR2 FYNNEI. CDR3 size: 13 residues. Assay used: immunoSEQ multiplex PCR; TCRdb lists only in-frame clones, some missing. The table lists about 240,000 clones, around 87% of them singletons. Sequencing used PBMCs. The J gene is TRBJ2-4, the V gene TRBV2; D gene uncertain. The receptor comes from a woman aged 25 to 39 in good health and CMV-seropositive. The chain's CDR3 is CASSPLMGGIQYF. The CDR3 coding sequence is TGTGCCAGCTCACCACTAATGGGTGGCATTCAGTACTTC.